These 25 T cell receptor beta chains share one sample of origin, sequenced in a study of blood T cell repertoires in COVID-19. The repertoire was sequenced with immunoSEQ multiplex PCR; TCRdb's copy has only in-frame clones and lacks some. The table lists over 200,000 clones, roughly 80% of them singletons. The specimen was peripheral blood. The receptors come from an elderly woman with acute or convalescent COVID-19.

The V and J genes are TRBV6-4 and TRBJ1-2; 8 bases agree with TRBD1. The V gene's germline CDR1 is MRHNA and CDR2 SNTAGT. The CDR3 spans 12 residues. The V gene end was trimmed by 4 bases and the J gene end by 13 bases; junction bases not matched to a gene: 8. This chain's CDR3 is CASSAQTGAITF. The CDR3 region has the DNA TGTGCCAGCAGTGCCCAGACAGGGGCCATCACCTTC.

In its sample, this clone was seen many times. The chain has TRBV5-4 and TRBJ1-1; 8 bases are a match to TRBD1. Germline CDR1 and CDR2: SGHNT and YYREEE (reference sequence). This CDR3 comprises 14 residues. Trimming took 4 bases from V and 2 from J; bases not matched to a gene: 4. The CDR3 nucleotides are TGTGCCAGCAGCCGAGGACAGGGAAACACTGAAGCTTTCTTT. It yields the protein CASSRGQGNTEAFF.

The chain combines TRBV19 with TRBJ1-1; D is possibly TRBD1 (5 bases). CDR3 length: 15 amino acids. Trimming took off 4 bases at V and 2 bases at J, with 14 bases between the two ends. Germline V CDR1 and CDR2: LNHDA, SQIVND (reference sequence). CDR3 bases: TGTGCCAGTAGTACTAAGACCCAGGGTAACACTGAAGCTTTCTTT. Its protein product is CASSTKTQGNTEAFF.

The chain combines TRBV27 with TRBJ1-5; D gene ambiguous. The CDR3 is 14 amino acids. Trimming left V 6 bases short and J 2 bases short, with 11 bases between. CDR1 is MNHEY, CDR2 SMNVEV, per germline (reference sequence). CDR3 coding DNA: TGTGCCAGCAGAGGCGGGAACGGCAATCAGCCCCAGCATTTT. It is translated as CASRGGNGNQPQHF.

The chain's CDR3 is CASSSRTGIPNYGYTF. For the CDR3, the DNA is TGTGCCAGCAGTTCCCGAACAGGGATTCCTAACTATGGCTACACCTTC. This chain links TRBV28 with TRBJ1-2; possibly TRBD1 for D (6 bases). CDR3 length: 16 amino acids. Germline values: CDR1 MDHEN, CDR2 SYDVKM. The ends were cut back, 4 bases at V and 0 bases at J, with 15 bases in the middle.

The V call is TRBV2, the J call TRBJ2-2; D might be TRBD2 (5 bases). The CDR3 has 14 amino acids. The germline V and J ends were trimmed by 4 bases and 0 bases, with 6 bases remaining between them. Germline loops: CDR1 SNHLY, CDR2 FYNNEI. In nucleotides, the CDR3 is TGTGCCAGCAGTGTCGGGGCGAACACCGGGGAGCTGTTTTTT. Protein: CASSVGANTGELFF. The entire variable domain, with the rest obtained from reference TRBV2 and TRBJ2-2, is as follows: EPEVTQTPSHQVTQMGQEVILRCVPISNHLYFYWYRQILGQKVEFLVSFYNNEISEKSEIFDDQFSVERPDGSNFTLKIRSTKLEDSAMYFCASSVGANTGELFFGEGSRLTVL.

V and J are TRBV5-1 and TRBJ1-1; D is possibly TRBD1 (5 bases). The ends were cut back, 0 bases at V and 7 bases at J, with 16 bases in the middle. Germline CDR1 is SGHRS and CDR2 is YFSETQ. The CDR3 is 15 amino acids. Here the CDR3 reads CASSLEWGTFGEAFF. CDR3 DNA sequence: TGCGCCAGCAGCTTGGAATGGGGCACGTTTGGTGAAGCTTTCTTT.

The chain uses TRBV27 and TRBJ2-7; D perhaps matches TRBD2 (6 bases). With 1 base removed from V and 0 bases from J, the gap between germline ends came to 13 bases. Germline values: CDR1 MNHEY, CDR2 SMNVEV (reference sequence). There are 16 residues in the CDR3. In DNA form, the CDR3 reads TGTGCCAGCAGTTTATATGCGGGATTGAGCTCCTACGAGCAGTACTTC. Protein product: CASSLYAGLSSYEQYF.

V and J are TRBV10-3 and TRBJ2-1; D might be TRBD2 (5 bases). Trimming cost V 8 bases and J 2 bases, with 13 bases left between them. This CDR3 region has 14 residues. Germline V gene data show CDR1 as ENHRY and CDR2 as SYGVKD. DNA for the CDR3: TGTGCCATCTCAAGGGAGTCCGCCTACAATGAGCAGTTCTTC. Amino acid sequence: CAISRESAYNEQFF.

The chain joins TRBV6-5 to TRBJ1-3; the match to TRBD1 covers 10 bases. With V trimmed by 6 bases and J by 1 base, 3 bases remained unmatched. The germline gives CDR1 MNHEY, CDR2 SVGAGI. The CDR3 is 15 amino acids. The CDR3 spells CASRRQGASGNTIYF. In nucleotides, the CDR3 is TGTGCCAGCAGAAGACAGGGGGCTTCTGGAAACACCATATATTTT.

This clone came up a few times. The chain recombines TRBV27 with TRBJ1-5, with 7 bases fitting TRBD1. Germline CDR1 MNHEY, CDR2 SMNVEV (reference sequence). There are 14 residues in the CDR3. J was trimmed by 7 bases and V by 4 bases; bases with no gene match: 7. In nucleotides, the CDR3 is TGTGCCAGCAGTTCCGGAGACAGGGTGCAGCCCCAGCATTTT. This encodes CASSSGDRVQPQHF.

The V call is TRBV6-5, the J call TRBJ1-5, with D unresolved. Trimming removed 5 bases at V and 7 bases at J, with 6 bases between. The CDR3 consists of 11 residues. In germline, CDR1 is MNHEY, CDR2 SVGAGI. CDR3 sequence reads: CASSRSQPQHF. The CDR3 DNA sequence: TGTGCCAGCAGTAGGAGCCAGCCCCAGCATTTT.

This clone was seen only a few times. This chain joins TRBV19 and TRBJ1-2, with 7 bases aligning to TRBD1. V lost 5 bases to trimming and J lost 4 bases; unmatched junction nucleotides: 4. CDR3 length: 13 amino acids. The germline CDR1 and CDR2 sequences are LNHDA and SQIVND (reference sequence). This chain's CDR3 is CASSRTGAYGYTF. The CDR3 DNA reads as TGTGCCAGTAGTCGCACAGGGGCCTATGGCTACACCTTC.

This clone was seen a few times. The J gene is TRBJ1-1, the V gene TRBV27; 8 bases fit TRBD1. J gave up 2 bases and V 4 bases, and 6 bases lay outside the gene matches. The CDR3 consists of 15 residues. The germline V gene encodes CDR1 MNHEY and CDR2 SMNVEV (reference sequence). The CDR3 coding sequence is TGTGCCAGCAGTTGGCAGGGGGCGGGAAACACTGAAGCTTTCTTT. Protein product: CASSWQGAGNTEAFF.

The chain recombines TRBV19 with TRBJ2-1; D not resolved. V was trimmed by 5 bases and J by 4 bases, leaving 3 bases between them. In germline, CDR1 is LNHDA, CDR2 SQIVND (reference sequence). The CDR3 covers 11 residues. The CDR3 nucleotides read TGTGCCAGTAGTGCGTACAATGAGCAGTTCTTC. Translated: CASSAYNEQFF.

This clone occurred once. The chain recombines TRBV5-4 with TRBJ1-2, with 8 bases that match TRBD1. J lost 4 bases, V lost 5 bases, and 7 bases had no gene match. Looked up from germline, CDR1 is SGHNT and CDR2 is YYREEE (reference sequence). This CDR3 is 14 amino acids long. CDR3 in amino acids: CASSSGTGFYGYTF. The CDR3 nucleotides are TGTGCCAGCAGTTCCGGGACAGGATTCTATGGCTACACCTTC.

The chain uses TRBV6-4 and TRBJ2-5, with TRBD2 as a possible D gene (7 bases). This CDR3 has 13 residues. CDR1 and CDR2 (germline): MRHNA, SNTAGT. Trimming removed 5 bases at V and 5 bases at J, with 12 bases between. CDR3 loop: CASSLEGGETQYF. CDR3 in DNA: TGTGCCAGCAGTCTCGAGGGGGGGGAGACCCAGTACTTC.

The J gene is TRBJ1-2, the V gene TRBV6-5; TRBD1 matches at 10 bases. Germline lookup yields CDR1 MNHEY and CDR2 SVGAGI. The CDR3 is 14 residues long. With 8 bases clipped from V and 6 bases from J, the junction kept 9 bases outside the gene matches. CDR3 amino acids: CASRTRQGADGYTF. DNA of the CDR3: TGTGCCAGCCGCACGAGACAGGGGGCGGATGGCTACACCTTC.

On this clone itself: The identical CDR3 is also encoded by other nucleotide sequences in the sample. This rearrangement joins TRBV10-3 to TRBJ1-1, with 7 bases matching TRBD1. V lost 0 bases, J lost 2 bases, and 3 bases stayed unmatched. The CDR3 is 15 residues long. Germline CDR1 ENHRY, CDR2 SYGVKD. This CDR3 reads CAISESGQSNTEAFF. The CDR3 DNA reads TGTGCCATCAGTGAGTCGGGACAGTCAAACACTGAAGCTTTCTTT.

V usage is TRBV7-8 and J usage is TRBJ1-5; the match to TRBD1 covers 10 bases. Per germline, CDR1 SGHVS and CDR2 FQNEAQ. Unmatched junction bases numbered 11, after V lost 6 bases and J lost 9 bases. The CDR3 runs 15 residues. This CDR3 reads CASSRDRGRTAPQHF. The CDR3 region has the DNA TGTGCCAGCAGTCGCGACAGGGGGCGAACGGCGCCCCAGCATTTT.

The chain has TRBV18 and TRBJ1-6; 9 bases align to TRBD1. The CDR3 has 12 residues. Trimming cost V 3 bases and J 15 bases; bases outside gene matches: 3. CDR1 KGHSH and CDR2 LQKENI come from the germline V gene. This CDR3 reads CASSPGDRDLHF. The CDR3, as DNA: TGTGCCAGCTCACCCGGGGACAGGGACCTCCACTTT.

The rearrangement uses TRBV29-1 and TRBJ2-1; 13 nucleotides agree with TRBD2. Germline V gene data show CDR1 as SQVTM and CDR2 as ANQGSEA. V trimming: 7 bases; J trimming: 8 bases; junction bases outside the gene matches: 11. The CDR3 is 15 amino acids. CDR3 sequence: CSALLAGGPRYEQFF. CDR3 in DNA: TGCAGCGCCCTACTAGCGGGGGGGCCCAGATATGAGCAGTTCTTC.

The chain has TRBV7-2 and TRBJ2-3; D perhaps matches TRBD2 (5 bases). The CDR3 is made up of 12 amino acids. In germline, CDR1 is SGHTA, CDR2 FQGNSA. V lost 8 bases and J 3 bases, leaving 9 bases between the germline ends. For the CDR3, the DNA is TGTGCCAGCGCATGGGAGACAGATACGCAGTATTTT. Translation: CASAWETDTQYF.

The rearrangement links TRBV19 to TRBJ2-7; a possible D gene is TRBD2 (6 bases). In germline, CDR1 is LNHDA, CDR2 SQIVND (reference sequence). The CDR3 is 14 amino acids. The V end was cut by 4 bases, the J end by 0 bases, with 10 bases between. The CDR3 region is CASSRGGSSYEQYF. In DNA form, the CDR3 reads TGTGCCAGTAGTAGGGGAGGCAGCTCCTACGAGCAGTACTTC.

About this clone: Other nucleotide sequences from this sample produce the same CDR3. The gene calls are TRBV30 and TRBJ1-1, with unresolved D. This CDR3 has 12 amino acids. The V and J ends lost 0 bases and 4 bases respectively, with 6 bases between them. CDR1 GTSNPN and CDR2 SVGIG come from the germline V gene (reference sequence). CDR3 loop: CAWSVPGTEAFF. CDR3 in DNA: TGTGCCTGGAGTGTACCGGGCACTGAAGCTTTCTTT.